This is a list of T cell receptor beta chains from one sample in a study of identical twins. TCRdb passed the 5' RACE reads through MiXCR, listing each CDR3 protein once. This sample yields more than 1.5 million distinct CDR3 sequences, of which less than 35% are seen a single time; less than 0.35% belongs to the top ten. Material for sequencing was cord blood. The receptors stem from a newborn girl in good health. Each CDR3 is given with its conserved first and last residue. A D gene is named only where the DNA matches it firmly. Where a row states a size, it is once, few, many or the class of an expanded clone; other rows omit it.

size,J,V,D,DNA,CDR3
.,TRBJ1-5,TRBV6-1,.,TGTGCCAGCAGTACGGGGACACCATGGATTAGCAATCAGCCCCAGCATTTT,CASSTGTPWISNQPQHF
once,TRBJ2-4,TRBV3-1,TRBD1,TGTGCCAGCAGCCGATTCCGGGACAGGGGGAGGACCGGTAAGAAAAACATTCAGTACTTC,CASSRFRDRGRTGKKNIQYF
once,TRBJ1-1,TRBV19,.,TGTGCCAGTAGTATCGGCAGGGTGGACATGAACACTGAAGCTTTCTTT,CASSIGRVDMNTEAFF
.,TRBJ1-5,TRBV10-3,.,TGTGCCATCAGTGTCGGTCCCACGGCGGATCAGCCCCAGCATTTT,CAISVGPTADQPQHF
.,TRBJ2-3,TRBV27,TRBD1,TGTGCCAGCAGTTTATACGGGACAGGGGAGGCAGATACGCAGTATTTT,CASSLYGTGEADTQYF
many,TRBJ1-2,TRBV6-1,.,TGTGCCAGCAGCGACGATGATCCCTACTATGGCTACACCTTC,CASSDDDPYYGYTF
.,TRBJ2-2,TRBV27,.,TGTGCCAGCAGAACAACCCGACGGTCGCTCAAGGCCGGGGAGCTGTTTTTT,CASRTTRRSLKAGELFF
few,TRBJ2-1,TRBV20-1,TRBD2,TGCAGTGCTAGGGGGCAGGGATTCGGCGGGAGCTCCTACAATGAGCAGTTCTTC,CSARGQGFGGSSYNEQFF
.,TRBJ1-1,TRBV20-1,.,TGCAGTGCTAGGCCGTTAAAGGGACAATTAAACACTGAAGCTTTCTTT,CSARPLKGQLNTEAFF
.,TRBJ2-1,TRBV5-6,.,TGTGCCAGCAGCTTGGGGCCTGGGTGGGGCTCCTACAATGAGCAGTTCTTC,CASSLGPGWGSYNEQFF
.,TRBJ2-1,TRBV2,.,TGTGCCAGCATCAAGAGGGGCGGGGTTTCCTACAATGAGCAGTTCTTC,CASIKRGGVSYNEQFF
.,TRBJ2-7,TRBV5-4,TRBD1,TGTGCCAGCAGCCACCGGGACAGGGAGGACGAGCAGTACTTC,CASSHRDREDEQYF
few,TRBJ2-3,TRBV5-1,.,TGCGCCAGCAGCTTGCGTCGGAAAGATACGCAGTATTTT,CASSLRRKDTQYF
.,TRBJ1-6,TRBV6-5,.,TGTGCCAGCAGTCAATTCAGGGGAGGGAATTCACCCCTCCACTTT,CASSQFRGGNSPLHF
once,TRBJ2-7,TRBV12-3/TRBV12-4,TRBD2,TGTGCCAGCAGCTCACCGGGACTAGCGGGAGGGCGGGGTTACAATGAGCAGTACTTC,CASSSPGLAGGRGYNEQYF
few,TRBJ1-2,TRBV29-1,TRBD1,TGCAGCGTTGGGACAGGGCATGGCTACACCTTC,CSVGTGHGYTF
few,TRBJ2-7,TRBV28,.,TGTGCCAGCCAAAGACCCGTCCGCCCCTACGAGCAGTACTTC,CASQRPVRPYEQYF
once,TRBJ1-1,TRBV6-5,TRBD1,TGTGCCAGCAGTTACGAGGGACAGACTGAAGCTTTCTTT,CASSYEGQTEAFF
.,TRBJ1-2,TRBV6-5,.,TGTGCCAGCAGTTACCCCAGCGGATATTCAGGGGGCTACACCTTC,CASSYPSGYSGGYTF
many,TRBJ2-3,TRBV11-2,TRBD2,TGTGCCAGCAGCCCGTTCCTGCGGGGGAAATTAGATACGCAGTATTTT,CASSPFLRGKLDTQYF
.,TRBJ1-1,TRBV5-6,.,TGTGCCAGCAGCTTCGGGGTGGGGAATGAAGCTTTCTTT,CASSFGVGNEAFF
many,TRBJ2-1,TRBV27,TRBD2,TGTGCCAGCAGTTTAAGCGGGATCTTCTACAATGAGCAGTTCTTC,CASSLSGIFYNEQFF
.,TRBJ1-4,TRBV20-1,.,TGCAGTGCTAGAGGAGGGGGTACAACTAATGAAAAACTGTTTTTT,CSARGGGTTNEKLFF
.,TRBJ2-7,TRBV6-6,.,TGTGCCAGCAGTTCAGGGAGGATCCACAATGAGCAGTACTTC,CASSSGRIHNEQYF